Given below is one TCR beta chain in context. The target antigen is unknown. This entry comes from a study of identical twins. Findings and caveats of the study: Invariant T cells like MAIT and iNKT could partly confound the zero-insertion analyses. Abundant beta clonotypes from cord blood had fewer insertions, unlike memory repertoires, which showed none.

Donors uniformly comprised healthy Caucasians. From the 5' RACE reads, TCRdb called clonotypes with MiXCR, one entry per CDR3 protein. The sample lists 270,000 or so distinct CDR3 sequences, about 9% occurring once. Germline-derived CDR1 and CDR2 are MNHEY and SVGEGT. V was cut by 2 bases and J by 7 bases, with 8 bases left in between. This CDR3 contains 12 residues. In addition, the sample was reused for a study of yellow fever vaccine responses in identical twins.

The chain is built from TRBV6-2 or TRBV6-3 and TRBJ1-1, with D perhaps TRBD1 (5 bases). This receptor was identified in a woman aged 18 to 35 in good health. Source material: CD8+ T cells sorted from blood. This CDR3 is CASSYRGIEAFF. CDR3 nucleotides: TGTGCCAGCAGTTACCGGGGGATTGAAGCTTTCTTT.